The clone carrying this T cell receptor beta chain occurred many times. The antigen is not known. The same CDR3 can be traced to other DNA sequences in this sample. All patients were untreated before thyroid surgery. How the authors handled the data: Between-group CDR3 differences, defined by clinicopathological status, yielded a distant-metastasis classifier for papillary thyroid cancer. TCRdb re-processed the PCR reads through MiXCR. TCRdb assigned the V and J calls; the authors' analysis was not used. The sample includes about 25,000 clones, approximately 19% of them seen just once. This entry belongs to a study of metastatic and nonmetastatic thyroid tumors. At the level of the study: Peripheral blood and tumor or nodule samples from malignant and benign thyroid patients were compared. Study observations and caveats: Malignant thyroid tumors reportedly exceeded benign nodules significantly in TCR beta diversity, with the difference appearing in blood and tumor.

Germline assignment: CDR1 SGHRS and CDR2 YFSETQ. The CDR3 loop spans 13 amino acids. With 3 bases removed from V and 3 bases from J, the gap between germline ends came to 9 bases. The source material was blood. The chain employs TRBV5-1 and TRBJ1-1; perhaps TRBD1 as D (5 bases). This TCR came from a male donor with papillary thyroid cancer or a benign thyroid nodule (not recorded which). Some clones in this sample may be carry-over from other donors' samples. In nucleotides, the CDR3 is TGCGCCAGCAGCTCGGACACTGACACTGAAGCTTTCTTT. Translated: CASSSDTDTEAFF.